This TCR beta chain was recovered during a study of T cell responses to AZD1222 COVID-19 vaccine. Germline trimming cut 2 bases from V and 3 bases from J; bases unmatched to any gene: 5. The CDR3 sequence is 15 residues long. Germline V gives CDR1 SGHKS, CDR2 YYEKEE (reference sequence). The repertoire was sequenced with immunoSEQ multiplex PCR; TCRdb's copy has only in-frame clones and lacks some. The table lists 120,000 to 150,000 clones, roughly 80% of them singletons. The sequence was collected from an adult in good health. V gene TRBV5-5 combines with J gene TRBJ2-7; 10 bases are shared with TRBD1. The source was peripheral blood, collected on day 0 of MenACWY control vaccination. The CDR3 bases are TGTGCCAGCAGCTTCGGACAGGGGGGGTTCTACGAGCAGTACTTC. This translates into CASSFGQGGFYEQYF.